This T cell receptor beta chain was observed in a study of Tregs in tolerant kidney transplant recipients. Looking at the study overall: Antibodies separated recipient from donor cells.

The table lists this clone with a count of one. Its cognate antigen is unknown. The V segment lost 6 bases and the J segment 7 bases; nucleotides outside the gene matches: 5. The CDR3 runs 12 residues. Germline values: CDR1 ENHRY, CDR2 SYGVKD. The study's findings and limits: Expanding Tregs on activated donor B cells appeared to best identify donor-specific TCRbeta clones. Biological reproducibility was not directly addressed, but technical replication error appeared minimal. Few patients were studied, so findings need validation in larger groups.

Sequencing was performed with immunoSEQ multiplex PCR; in TCRdb, only in-frame clones are kept and a portion is missing. The sample includes 15,000 to 20,000 clones, 61% of them seen just once. The sample comprised Tregs from blood cultured with allogeneic cells. The rearrangement joins TRBV10-3 to TRBJ1-2; 7 bases align to TRBD1. The sequence derives from a human donor in good health. This CDR3 reads CAIRNEGAGYTF. CDR3 nucleotide sequence: TGTGCCATCAGGAATGAGGGGGCTGGCTACACCTTC.